This is a list of T cell receptor beta chains from one sample in a study of blood T cell repertoires in COVID-19. Profiling relied on immunoSEQ multiplex PCR, and the TCRdb table lists in-frame clones only, not all of them. The profile shows about 200,000 clones, roughly 84% of them singletons. Sequenced input: PBMCs or T cells enriched from blood (not recorded which). These receptors originate from a woman in her 30s who had been exposed to COVID-19. Both conserved end residues are part of each CDR3. A D gene is named only where the DNA matches it firmly. Size tells how often a clone was seen (once, few, many) or the class of an expanded clone, and some rows leave it out.

cdr3_length | d_call | clone_size | j_call | v_call | cdr3_aa | cdr3_nt
15 | TRBD1 | - | TRBJ1-1 | TRBV19 | CASTQLGQGGTEAFF | TGTGCCAGTACTCAACTGGGACAGGGGGGAACTGAAGCTTTCTTT
12 | - | - | TRBJ2-3 | TRBV6-5 | CASSSLDGTQYF | TGTGCCAGCAGTTCTCTAGATGGTACGCAGTATTTT
12 | - | - | TRBJ1-5 | TRBV7-2 | CASRFGNQPQHF | TGTGCCAGCCGCTTCGGGAATCAGCCCCAGCATTTT
13 | - | - | TRBJ2-7 | TRBV7-3 | CASSLDRLYEQYF | TGTGCCAGCAGCTTAGACAGGTTGTACGAGCAGTACTTC
14 | - | - | TRBJ2-7 | TRBV6-2/TRBV6-3 | CASSYSDQGYEQYF | TGTGCCAGCAGTTACTCCGATCAGGGCTACGAGCAGTACTTC
14 | - | - | TRBJ1-4 | TRBV2 | CASVVSATNEKLFF | TGTGCCAGCGTCGTTTCTGCAACTAATGAAAAACTGTTTTTT
15 | TRBD2 | - | TRBJ2-2 | TRBV5-1 | CASSLRTSGAGELFF | TGCGCCAGCAGCTTAAGGACTAGCGGGGCAGGGGAGCTGTTTTTT
15 | TRBD2 | - | TRBJ2-3 | TRBV5-4 | CASSPRGGGADTQYF | TGTGCCAGCAGCCCCCGAGGCGGGGGGGCAGATACGCAGTATTTT
15 | TRBD2 | - | TRBJ2-3 | TRBV7-2 | CASSRRLAGTDTQYF | TGTGCCAGCAGCCGCCGACTAGCGGGCACAGATACGCAGTATTTT
14 | TRBD1 | - | TRBJ1-4 | TRBV6-1 | CASSEGQGNEKLFF | TGTGCCAGCAGTGAAGGACAGGGGAATGAAAAACTGTTTTTT
14 | TRBD1 | - | TRBJ1-4 | TRBV9 | CASSDGQGSEKLFF | TGTGCCAGCAGCGATGGACAGGGGAGCGAAAAACTGTTTTTT
14 | - | - | TRBJ1-1 | TRBV7-9 | CASSLKGENTEAFF | TGTGCCAGCAGCTTAAAAGGGGAGAACACTGAAGCTTTCTTT
15 | - | few | TRBJ1-2 | TRBV9 | CASSGPGQSDYGYTF | TGTGCCAGCAGCGGACCAGGACAGTCGGATTATGGCTACACCTTC
13 | TRBD1 | - | TRBJ1-4 | TRBV29-1 | CSGGDRKDEKLFF | TGCAGCGGGGGGGACAGGAAAGATGAAAAACTGTTTTTT
13 | - | - | TRBJ1-5 | TRBV3-1/TRBV3-2 | CASSQGRGQPQHF | TGTGCCAGCAGCCAAGGGCGAGGCCAGCCCCAGCATTTT
16 | TRBD2 | - | TRBJ2-2 | TRBV5-4 | CASSPTLRGDAGELFF | TGTGCCAGCAGCCCAACCCTGCGGGGGGATGCCGGGGAGCTGTTTTTT
14 | TRBD1 | - | TRBJ1-5 | TRBV30 | CAWSVTGVGQPQHF | TGTGCCTGGAGTGTGACAGGGGTTGGCCAGCCCCAGCATTTT
16 | TRBD1 | - | TRBJ1-1 | TRBV5-6 | CASSLAMTGVGTEAFF | TGTGCCAGCAGCTTGGCCATGACAGGGGTTGGCACTGAAGCTTTCTTT
16 | - | - | TRBJ2-1 | TRBV13 | CASSPPDTRSYNEQFF | TGTGCCAGCAGCCCACCGGACACCCGCTCCTACAATGAGCAGTTCTTC
14 | - | once | TRBJ1-1 | TRBV6-5 | CAGRVAGQGTEAFF | TGTGCCGGGCGAGTGGCTGGGCAGGGCACTGAAGCTTTCTTT
15 | - | once | TRBJ1-3 | TRBV11-2 | CASSLQGPSGDTIYF | TGTGCCAGCAGCTTACAGGGCCCTTCAGGGGACACCATATATTTT
16 | - | - | TRBJ1-4 | TRBV5-4 | CASSFATGGSNEKLFF | TGTGCCAGCAGCTTCGCGACCGGGGGAAGTAATGAAAAACTGTTTTTT
14 | TRBD1 | once | TRBJ2-3 | TRBV6-4 | CASSEQGTTDTQYF | TGTGCCAGCAGTGAACAGGGGACCACAGATACGCAGTATTTT
16 | - | few | TRBJ1-5 | TRBV7-8 | CASSLRDSWRSQPQHF | TGTGCCAGCAGCTTAAGGGACTCTTGGCGAAGTCAGCCCCAGCATTTT
16 | - | - | TRBJ1-2 | TRBV19 | CASFGGVWVTNYGYTF | TGTGCCTCCTTTGGGGGCGTTTGGGTAACTAACTATGGCTACACCTTC
16 | - | - | TRBJ2-3 | TRBV7-2 | CASSFQPGVNADTQYF | TGTGCCAGCAGCTTCCAACCAGGGGTTAACGCAGATACGCAGTATTTT
12 | - | once | TRBJ1-1 | TRBV19 | CASTDRNTEAFF | TGTGCCAGTACGGACAGGAACACTGAAGCTTTCTTT
15 | TRBD1 | once | TRBJ1-2 | TRBV2 | CATARDLDRGYGYTF | TGTGCCACCGCACGGGATTTGGACAGGGGCTATGGCTACACCTTC
15 | - | few | TRBJ1-3 | TRBV9 | CASSVVGGTGNTIYF | TGTGCCAGCAGCGTAGTGGGAGGGACTGGAAACACCATATATTTT